Sequencing of this T cell receptor (beta chain) was carried out in a study of STAT5B mutations in CD4+ large granular lymphocyte leukemia (dated by TCRdb to 2021 to 2024). With regard to the full study: Among healthy controls, the CDR3 'QG' motif was associated with a particular HLA allele. The study compared the TCRbeta repertoires of patients with CD4+ T-cell large granular lymphocyte leukemia against the TCRbeta repertoires of healthy blood donors. Flow cytometry performed on FACSCanto II or FACSVerse showed that the purified fractions had more than 95% purity among lymphocytes.

CDR3 length: 16 amino acids, cysteine to phenylalanine. Just CDR3 DNA is preserved here, 48 bases in frame from base 1. Compared with germline, V lacks 5 bases and J lacks 2 bases; bases without a gene match: 8. CDR1 and CDR2 (MNHEY, SVGAGI) derive from the germline V gene. Buffy coats from around 37 blood donors, supplied by the Finnish Red Cross blood service, were used as healthy controls. All TCR-sequenced material derived from peripheral blood: patient blood samples and healthy donor buffy coats. Ficoll-Hypaque gradient centrifugation was used to isolate peripheral blood mononuclear cells. For the healthy controls, CD4+ cells were obtained from buffy coats by magnetic purification. Genomic DNA was extracted using the Gentra Puregene Cell and Tissue kit, and a Qubit 2.0 fluorometer was used to quantify it. General study outcomes and caveats: Data were not HLA-matched; higher clonality in CD4+ versus CD8+ T-LGLL could reflect the relatively small sample size. TRBV06-family usage was enriched among the top patient clones (8/27) compared with healthy controls (2/35). Compared with healthy CD4+ repertoires, CD4-sorted patient repertoires appeared more clonal, and this difference remained even after the putative leukemic clones were removed. Main leukemic clonotypes were private to each patient, although approximately 25% of the main leukemic clonotypes were found at low frequency in the non-leukemic repertoires of other patients.

The immunoSEQ assay at survey resolution was applied to genomic DNA for sequencing of TCRbeta rearrangements. The paper's processing steps were these. In the TCR sequencing data, the lowest productive clonotype frequency that could be detected was 2.59 x 10-5. Analyses included only productive TCRbeta rearrangements, meaning complete and in-frame sequences. Clonality for each sample was calculated as Simpson clonality in the immunoSEQ Analyzer version 3.0. Clones were binned by frequency as very rare, small, medium, large (1-20%) or hyperexpanded (>20%). Generation probabilities were estimated with OLGA 1.2.3, V-gene circos plots were made with VDJtools, specificities were searched in VDJdb, and CDR3 motifs were identified with GLIPH. TCRdb limited this immuneACCESS table to in-frame rearrangements with V and J called. A share of clones is missing; checked studies link under half to unresolved V genes, and the rest is unexplained. V, J and clone size are taken as reported in that table, and D and trimming were inferred from the DNA itself. The sample table contains nearly 20,000 clones; only one count was recorded for around 84% of them. The ten largest clones add up to 13% of the sample.

In regard to this clone: What antigen it recognizes has not been identified. The sample holds no much larger clone one base away, and base qualities are not on file.

This TCR was sampled from a human donor in good health. The chain is made from TRBV6-5 and TRBJ2-7, and 11 bases in between align with TRBD2. The sequenced material came from CD4+ T cells from blood buffy coats. The nucleotide sequence is given as TGTGCCAGCAGTCACTTAGCTAGCGGGAGGACCTACGAGCAGTACTTC. Protein translation: CASSHLASGRTYEQYF.